This T cell receptor (beta chain) derives from a study of blood T cell repertoires in COVID-19. Study as a whole: Spain, Italy and the United States supplied samples that represented acute and convalescent COVID-19.

TCRdb's copy holds only in-frame clones and misses some; the assay was immunoSEQ multiplex PCR. The sample has about 220,000 clones; roughly 85% are singletons. V was pared by 6 bases and J by 8 bases, with 6 bases of the junction left unmatched. The CDR3 is 13 amino acids. This clonotype was sampled from a woman aged 80 or over with acute or convalescent COVID-19. This chain uses TRBV12-3 or TRBV12-4 with TRBJ1-2, with 10 bases aligning to TRBD1. Source material: peripheral blood. The CDR3 coding sequence is TGTGCCAGCAGCGACAGGGGGCGCGAGGGCTACACCTTC. Residues: CASSDRGREGYTF.